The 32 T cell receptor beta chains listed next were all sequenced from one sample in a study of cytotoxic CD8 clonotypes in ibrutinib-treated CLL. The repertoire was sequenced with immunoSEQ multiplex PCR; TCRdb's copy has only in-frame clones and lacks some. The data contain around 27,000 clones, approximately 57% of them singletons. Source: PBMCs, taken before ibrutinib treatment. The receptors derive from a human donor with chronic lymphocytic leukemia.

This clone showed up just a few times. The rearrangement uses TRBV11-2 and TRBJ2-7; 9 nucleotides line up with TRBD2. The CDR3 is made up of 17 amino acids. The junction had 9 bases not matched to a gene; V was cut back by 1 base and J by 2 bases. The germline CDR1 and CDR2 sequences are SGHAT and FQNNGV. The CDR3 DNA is TGTGCCAGCAGCTTAGGCCCTACTAGCGGGTCCACCTACGAGCAGTACTTC. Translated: CASSLGPTSGSTYEQYF.

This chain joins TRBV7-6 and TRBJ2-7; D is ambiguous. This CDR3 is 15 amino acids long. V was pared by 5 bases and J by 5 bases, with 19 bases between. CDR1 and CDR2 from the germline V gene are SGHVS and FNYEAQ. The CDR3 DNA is TGTGCCAGCAGCCCCCGACCGCCACCAACTAACGAGCAGTACTTC. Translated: CASSPRPPPTNEQYF.

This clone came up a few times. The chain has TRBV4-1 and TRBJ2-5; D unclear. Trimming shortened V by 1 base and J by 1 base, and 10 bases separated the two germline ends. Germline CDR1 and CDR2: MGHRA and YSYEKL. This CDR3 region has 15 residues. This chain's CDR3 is CASSQGKTVQETQYF. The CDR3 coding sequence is TGCGCCAGCAGCCAAGGAAAAACGGTCCAAGAGACCCAGTACTTC.

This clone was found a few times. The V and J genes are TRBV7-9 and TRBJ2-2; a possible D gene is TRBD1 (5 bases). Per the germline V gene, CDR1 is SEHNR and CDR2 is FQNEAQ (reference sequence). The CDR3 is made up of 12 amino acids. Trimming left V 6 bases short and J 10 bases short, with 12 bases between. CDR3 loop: CASSAGMVELFF. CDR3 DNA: TGTGCCAGCAGTGCAGGGATGGTGGAGCTGTTTTTT. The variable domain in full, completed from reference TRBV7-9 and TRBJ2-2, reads DTGVSQNPRHKITKRGQNVTFRCDPISEHNRLYWYRQTLGQGPEFLTYFQNEAQLEKSRLLSDRFSAERPKGSFSTLEIQRTEQGDSAMYLCASSAGMVELFFGEGSRLTVL.

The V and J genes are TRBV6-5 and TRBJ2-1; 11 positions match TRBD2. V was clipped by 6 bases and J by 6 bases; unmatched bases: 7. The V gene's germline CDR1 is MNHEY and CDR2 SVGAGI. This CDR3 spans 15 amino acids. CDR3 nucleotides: TGTGCCAGCAGATTAGCGGGAGGGGGCCTCAATGAGCAGTTCTTC. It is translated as CASRLAGGGLNEQFF.

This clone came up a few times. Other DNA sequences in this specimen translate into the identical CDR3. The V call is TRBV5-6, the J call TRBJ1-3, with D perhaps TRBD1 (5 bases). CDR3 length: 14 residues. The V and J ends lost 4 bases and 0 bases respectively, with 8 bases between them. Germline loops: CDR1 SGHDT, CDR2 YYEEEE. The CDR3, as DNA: TGTGCCAGCAGCGGGGACCGCTCTGGAAACACCATATATTTT. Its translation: CASSGDRSGNTIYF.

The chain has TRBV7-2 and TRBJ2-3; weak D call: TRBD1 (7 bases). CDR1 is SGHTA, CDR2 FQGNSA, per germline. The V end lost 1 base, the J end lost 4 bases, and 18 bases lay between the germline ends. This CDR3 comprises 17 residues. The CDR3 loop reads CASSLVIPTGRPDTQYF. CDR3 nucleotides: TGTGCCAGCAGCTTAGTTATCCCGACAGGGAGGCCAGATACGCAGTATTTT.

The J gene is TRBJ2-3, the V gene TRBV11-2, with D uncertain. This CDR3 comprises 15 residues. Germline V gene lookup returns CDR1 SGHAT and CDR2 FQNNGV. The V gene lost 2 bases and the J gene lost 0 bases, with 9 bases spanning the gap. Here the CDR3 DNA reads TGTGCCAGCAGCTTAATCCTAACGAGCACAGATACGCAGTATTTT. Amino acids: CASSLILTSTDTQYF.

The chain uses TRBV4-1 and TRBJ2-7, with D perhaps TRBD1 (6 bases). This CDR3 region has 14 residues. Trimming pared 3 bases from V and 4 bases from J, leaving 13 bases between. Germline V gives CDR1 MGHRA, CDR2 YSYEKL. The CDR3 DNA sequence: TGCGCCAGCAGCCACCGGGACACCTTATACGAGCAGTACTTC. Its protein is CASSHRDTLYEQYF.

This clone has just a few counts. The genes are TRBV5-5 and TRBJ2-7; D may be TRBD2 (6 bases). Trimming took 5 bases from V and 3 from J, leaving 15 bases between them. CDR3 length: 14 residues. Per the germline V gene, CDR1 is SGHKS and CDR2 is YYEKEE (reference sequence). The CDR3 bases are TGTGCCAGCAGGGGAGGCCCCGCCGGCTACGAGCAGTACTTC. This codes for CASRGGPAGYEQYF.

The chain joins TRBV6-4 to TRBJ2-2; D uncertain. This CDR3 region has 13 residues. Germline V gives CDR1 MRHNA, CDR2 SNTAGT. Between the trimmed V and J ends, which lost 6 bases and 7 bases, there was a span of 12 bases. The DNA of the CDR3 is TGTGCCAGCAGGGAGAGTTATGGCGGGGAGCTGTTTTTT. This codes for CASRESYGGELFF.

The CDR3 here is CASSPTRGETQYF. CDR3 in DNA: TGTGCCAGCAGTCCGACTAGGGGAGAGACCCAGTACTTC. The V gene is TRBV27, the J gene TRBJ2-5; TRBD2 might be the D (6 bases). CDR3 length: 13 residues. The V gene lost 5 bases and the J gene lost 4 bases, with 11 bases spanning the gap. From germline, CDR1 is MNHEY and CDR2 SMNVEV (reference sequence).

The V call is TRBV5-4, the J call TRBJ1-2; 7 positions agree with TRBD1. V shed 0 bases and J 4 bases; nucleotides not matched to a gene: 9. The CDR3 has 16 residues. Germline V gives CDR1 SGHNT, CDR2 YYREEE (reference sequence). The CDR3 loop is CASSLAQRQGFYGYTF. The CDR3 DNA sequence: TGTGCCAGCAGCTTGGCCCAAAGACAGGGTTTCTATGGCTACACCTTC.

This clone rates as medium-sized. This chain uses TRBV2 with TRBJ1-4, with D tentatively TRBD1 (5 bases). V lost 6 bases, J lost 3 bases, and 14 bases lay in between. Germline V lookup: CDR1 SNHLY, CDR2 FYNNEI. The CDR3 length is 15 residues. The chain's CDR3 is CASSPRQLANEKLFF. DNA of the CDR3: TGTGCCAGCAGCCCTAGACAGTTGGCTAATGAAAAACTGTTTTTT.

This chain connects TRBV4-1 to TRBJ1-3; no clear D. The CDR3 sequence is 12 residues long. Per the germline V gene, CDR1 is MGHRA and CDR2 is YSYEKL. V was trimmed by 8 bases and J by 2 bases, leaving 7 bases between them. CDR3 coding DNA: TGCGCCAGCTCTCTGGCTGGAAACACCATATATTTT. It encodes CASSLAGNTIYF.

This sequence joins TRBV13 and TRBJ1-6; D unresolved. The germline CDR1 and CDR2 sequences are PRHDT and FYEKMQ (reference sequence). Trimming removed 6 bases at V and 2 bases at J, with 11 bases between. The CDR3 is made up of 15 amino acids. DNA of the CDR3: TGTGCCAGCAGGCCTTATGGCGCCTATAATTCACCCCTCCACTTT. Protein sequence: CASRPYGAYNSPLHF.

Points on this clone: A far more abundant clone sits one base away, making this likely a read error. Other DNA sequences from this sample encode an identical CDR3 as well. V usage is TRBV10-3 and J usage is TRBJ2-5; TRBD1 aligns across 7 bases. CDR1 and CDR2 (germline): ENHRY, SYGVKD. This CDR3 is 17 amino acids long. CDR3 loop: CAISATGVSRFQETQYF. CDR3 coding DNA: TGTGCCATCAGTGCCACAGGGGTGAGCCGCTTCCAAGAGACCCAATACTTC.

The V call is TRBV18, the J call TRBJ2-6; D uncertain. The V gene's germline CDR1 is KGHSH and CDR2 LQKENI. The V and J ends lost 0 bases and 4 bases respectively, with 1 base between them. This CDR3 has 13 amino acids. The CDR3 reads CASSPPGANVLTF. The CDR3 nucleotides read TGTGCCAGCTCACCACCAGGGGCCAACGTCCTGACTTTC.

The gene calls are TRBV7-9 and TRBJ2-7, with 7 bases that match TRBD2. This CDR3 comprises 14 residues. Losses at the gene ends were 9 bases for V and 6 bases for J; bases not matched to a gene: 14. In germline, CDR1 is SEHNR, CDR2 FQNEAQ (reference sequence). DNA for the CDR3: TGTGCCAGTGGGTTCTACCGGGAGGAGGGCGAGCAGTACTTC. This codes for CASGFYREEGEQYF. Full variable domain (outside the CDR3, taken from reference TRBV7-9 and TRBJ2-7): DTGVSQNPRHKITKRGQNVTFRCDPISEHNRLYWYRQTLGQGPEFLTYFQNEAQLEKSRLLSDRFSAERPKGSFSTLEIQRTEQGDSAMYLCASGFYREEGEQYFGPGTRLTVT.

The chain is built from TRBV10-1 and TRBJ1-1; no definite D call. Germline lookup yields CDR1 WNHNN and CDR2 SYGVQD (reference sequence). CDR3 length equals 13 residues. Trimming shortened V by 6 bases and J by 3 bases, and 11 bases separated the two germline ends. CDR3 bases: TGCGCCAGCAGCCCCCAAGAAGACACTGAAGCTTTCTTT. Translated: CASSPQEDTEAFF.

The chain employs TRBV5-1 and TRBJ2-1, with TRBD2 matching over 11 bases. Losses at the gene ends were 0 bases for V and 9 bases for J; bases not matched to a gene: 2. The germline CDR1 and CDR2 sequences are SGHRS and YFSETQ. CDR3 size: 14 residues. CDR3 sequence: CASSLALAGGEQFF. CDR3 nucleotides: TGCGCCAGCAGCTTGGCCCTAGCGGGAGGTGAGCAGTTCTTC.

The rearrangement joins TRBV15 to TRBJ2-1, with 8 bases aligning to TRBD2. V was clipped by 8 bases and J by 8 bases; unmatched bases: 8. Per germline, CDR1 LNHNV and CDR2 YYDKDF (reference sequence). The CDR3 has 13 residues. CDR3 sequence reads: CATERERFDEQFF. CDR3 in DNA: TGTGCCACCGAGCGGGAGAGATTCGATGAGCAGTTCTTC.

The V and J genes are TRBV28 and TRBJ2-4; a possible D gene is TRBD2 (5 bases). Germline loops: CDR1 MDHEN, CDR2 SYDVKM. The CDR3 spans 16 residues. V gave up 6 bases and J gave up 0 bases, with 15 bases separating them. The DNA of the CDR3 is TGTGCCAGCAGCAGACTAAGGGCGGTAGCCAAAAACATTCAGTACTTC. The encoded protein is CASSRLRAVAKNIQYF.

The CDR3 nucleotides are TGCAGTGCTAGTTTAAAAGAGACCCAGTACTTC. Protein sequence: CSASLKETQYF. V is TRBV20-1 and J is TRBJ2-5; D is uncertain. V lost 3 bases to trimming and J lost 3 bases, with 5 bases between them. Germline V gene sequence: CDR1 DFQATT, CDR2 SNEGSKA (reference sequence). The CDR3 has 11 residues.

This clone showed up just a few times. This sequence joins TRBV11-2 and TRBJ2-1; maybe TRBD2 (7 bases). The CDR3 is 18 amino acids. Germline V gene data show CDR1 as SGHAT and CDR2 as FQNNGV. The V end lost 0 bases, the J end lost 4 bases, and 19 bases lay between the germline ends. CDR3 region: CASSLDHRRGPFYNEQFF. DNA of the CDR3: TGTGCCAGCAGCTTAGATCACCGGCGGGGGCCTTTTTACAATGAGCAGTTCTTC.

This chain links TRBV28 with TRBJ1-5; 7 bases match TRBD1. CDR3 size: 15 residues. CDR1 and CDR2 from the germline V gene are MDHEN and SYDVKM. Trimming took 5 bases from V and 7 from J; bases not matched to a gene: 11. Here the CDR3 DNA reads TGTGCCAGCAGTCCGCAACACAGGGGTCGACAGCCCCAGCATTTT. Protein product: CASSPQHRGRQPQHF.

The CDR3 DNA sequence: TGTGCCAGCAGCCCAAGTGAGACAGTGCTGGAAAACATTCAGTACTTC. As protein: CASSPSETVLENIQYF. V is TRBV7-9 and J is TRBJ2-4; perhaps TRBD1 as D (5 bases). The CDR3 covers 16 residues. With 5 bases removed from V and 5 bases from J, the gap between germline ends came to 19 bases. The germline V gene has CDR1 SEHNR and CDR2 FQNEAQ (reference sequence).

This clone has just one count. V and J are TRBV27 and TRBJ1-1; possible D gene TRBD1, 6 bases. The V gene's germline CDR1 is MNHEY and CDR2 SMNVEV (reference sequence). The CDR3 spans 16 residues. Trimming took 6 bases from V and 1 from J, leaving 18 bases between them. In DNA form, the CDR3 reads TGTGCCAGCAGCTTTAGGGGGGCAGGGAGGAACACTGAAGCTTTCTTT. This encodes CASSFRGAGRNTEAFF.

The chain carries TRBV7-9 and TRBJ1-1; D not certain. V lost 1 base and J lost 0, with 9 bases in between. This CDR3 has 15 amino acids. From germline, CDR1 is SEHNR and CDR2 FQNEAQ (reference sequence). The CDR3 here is CASSLDQALNTEAFF. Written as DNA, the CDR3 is TGTGCCAGCAGCTTAGATCAGGCATTGAACACTGAAGCTTTCTTT.

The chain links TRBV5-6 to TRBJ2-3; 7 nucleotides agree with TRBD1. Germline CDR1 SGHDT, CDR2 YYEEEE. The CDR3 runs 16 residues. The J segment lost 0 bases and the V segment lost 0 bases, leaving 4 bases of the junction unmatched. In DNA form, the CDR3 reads TGTGCCAGCAGCTTGGCTCCGGGACAGAGCACAGATACGCAGTATTTT. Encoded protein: CASSLAPGQSTDTQYF.

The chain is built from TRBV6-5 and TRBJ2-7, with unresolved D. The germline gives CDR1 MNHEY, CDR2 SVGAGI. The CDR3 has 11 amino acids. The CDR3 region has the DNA TGTGCGTCGGCCGATTTGGGCGAGCAGTACTTC. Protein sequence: CASADLGEQYF.

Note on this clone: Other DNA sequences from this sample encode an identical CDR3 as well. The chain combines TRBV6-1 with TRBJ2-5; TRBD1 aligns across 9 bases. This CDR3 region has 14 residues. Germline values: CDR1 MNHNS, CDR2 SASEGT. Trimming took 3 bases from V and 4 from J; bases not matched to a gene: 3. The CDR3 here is CASSDGTGLETQYF. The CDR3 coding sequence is TGTGCCAGCAGTGATGGGACAGGGCTAGAGACCCAGTACTTC.